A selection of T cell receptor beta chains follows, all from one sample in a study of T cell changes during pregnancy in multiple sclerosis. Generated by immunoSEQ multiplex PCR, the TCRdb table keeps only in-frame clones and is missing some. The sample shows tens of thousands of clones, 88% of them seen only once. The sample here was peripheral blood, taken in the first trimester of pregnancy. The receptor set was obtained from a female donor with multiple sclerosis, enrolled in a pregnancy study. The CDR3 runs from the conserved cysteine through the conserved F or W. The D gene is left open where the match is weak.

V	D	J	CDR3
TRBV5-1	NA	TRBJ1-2	CASSPLGGANYGYTF
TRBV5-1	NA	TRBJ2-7	CASSLASTPYEQYF
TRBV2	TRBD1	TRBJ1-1	CAHRGQQNTEAFF
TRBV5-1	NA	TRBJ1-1	CASTVRGSDTEAFF
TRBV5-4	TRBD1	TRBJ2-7	CASSPRTGTGEQYF
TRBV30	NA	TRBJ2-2	CAWSVRRQPGELFF
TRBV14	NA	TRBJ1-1	CASSQDRTAGENTEAFF
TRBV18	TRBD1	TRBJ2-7	CASSPPGQGATYEQYF
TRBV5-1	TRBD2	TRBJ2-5	CASRPGTSEETQYF
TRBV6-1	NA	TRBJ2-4	CASTRDFNIQYF
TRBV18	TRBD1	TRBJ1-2	CASSPMDRDYGYTF
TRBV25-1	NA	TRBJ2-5	CASSENGGRETQYF
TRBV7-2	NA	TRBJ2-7	CASSPLGEQYF
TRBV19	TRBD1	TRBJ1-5	CASSNRGRGQPQHF
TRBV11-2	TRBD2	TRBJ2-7	CASSLVWAGGVNEQYF
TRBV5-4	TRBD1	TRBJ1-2	CASNPGQANYGYTF
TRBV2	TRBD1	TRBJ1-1	CASSGQGGTEAFF
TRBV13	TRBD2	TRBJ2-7	CASSIPTSGGAYEQYF
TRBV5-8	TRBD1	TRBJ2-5	CASSSGTVLETQYF
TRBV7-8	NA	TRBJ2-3	CASSSNRDSDTQYF
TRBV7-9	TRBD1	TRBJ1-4	CASSPRQGARMDEKLFF
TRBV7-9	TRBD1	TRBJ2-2	CASSSWDRGTGELFF
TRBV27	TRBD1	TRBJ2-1	CASSWGQGTNEQFF
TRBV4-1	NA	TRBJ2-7	CASSQVFELAYNYEQYF
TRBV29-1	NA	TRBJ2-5	CSVGTDQETQYF
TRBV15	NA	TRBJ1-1	CATRGAFF
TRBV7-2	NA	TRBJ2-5	CASSPKDYLQETQYF
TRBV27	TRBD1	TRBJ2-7	CASSRGQVASYEQYF
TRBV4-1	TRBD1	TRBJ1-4	CASSQGTGREKLFF
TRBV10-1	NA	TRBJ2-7	CASSESGAGEQYF
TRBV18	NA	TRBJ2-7	CASSPPGTPLYEQYF
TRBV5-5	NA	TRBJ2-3	CASSLGQGITDTQYF
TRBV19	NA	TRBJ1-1	CASSQSSENTEAFF
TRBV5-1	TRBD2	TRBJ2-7	CASCTGTSGSYEQYF
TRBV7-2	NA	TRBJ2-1	CASSLATGSSYNEQFF
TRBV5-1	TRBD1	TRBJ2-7	CASSSDRGISYEQYF
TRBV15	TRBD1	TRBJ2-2	CATSTGQGAGGELFF
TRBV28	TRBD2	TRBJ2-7	CASNPSGTNEQYF
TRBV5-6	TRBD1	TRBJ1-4	CASSFDRGSEKLFF
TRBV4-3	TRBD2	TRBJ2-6	CASSLDGRDGNVLTF
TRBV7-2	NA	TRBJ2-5	CASSLETGALETQYF
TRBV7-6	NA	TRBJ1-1	CASSLVQGRFTNTEAFF
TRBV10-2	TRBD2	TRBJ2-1	CASSESTGTSGSFGQFF
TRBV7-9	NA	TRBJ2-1	CASSLGHFLGFF
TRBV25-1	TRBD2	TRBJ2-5	CASSESGAGPQETQYF
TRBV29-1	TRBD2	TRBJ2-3	CSGSGRRTDTQYF
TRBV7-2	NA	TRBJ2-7	CASSLIAYEQYF
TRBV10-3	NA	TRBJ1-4	CAISLREASTNEKLFF
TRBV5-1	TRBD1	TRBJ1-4	CASRPGQGGEKLFF
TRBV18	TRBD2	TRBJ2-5	CASSPFVLADSQETQYF